The next 29 T cell receptor beta chains were all read from a single sample in a study of blood T cell repertoires in COVID-19. TCRdb's copy holds only in-frame clones and misses some; the assay was immunoSEQ multiplex PCR. This table holds approximately 140,000 clones, about 86% found once. The material sequenced was peripheral blood. The source of these receptors is an older woman with acute or convalescent COVID-19.

This clone was counted between two and nine times. This chain uses TRBV30 with TRBJ1-1; possible D gene TRBD1, 6 bases. This CDR3 comprises 15 residues. Germline CDR1 and CDR2: GTSNPN and SVGIG (reference sequence). The V end was cut by 2 bases, the J end by 4 bases, with 17 bases between. For the CDR3, the DNA is TGTGCCTGGAGTAAGAGGCAGGGGCGAGGCACTGAAGCTTTCTTT. It encodes CAWSKRQGRGTEAFF.

The rearrangement links TRBV18 to TRBJ1-1; TRBD1 matches 9 bases. V lost 1 base and J lost 3; bases outside the gene matches: 0. The CDR3 consists of 14 residues. Per the germline V gene, CDR1 is KGHSH and CDR2 is LQKENI. The CDR3 reads CASSPRTGDTEAFF. In DNA, the CDR3 is TGTGCCAGCTCACCACGGACAGGGGACACTGAAGCTTTCTTT. Full variable domain (remainder filled in from reference TRBV18 and TRBJ1-1): NAGVMQNPRHLVRRRGQEARLRCSPMKGHSHVYWYRQLPEEGLKFMVYLQKENIIDESGMPKERFSAEFPKEGPSILRIQQVVRGDSAAYFCASSPRTGDTEAFFGQGTRLTVV.

V and J are TRBV28 and TRBJ1-6, with D maybe TRBD1 (6 bases). This CDR3 contains 15 residues. With 7 bases removed from V and 5 bases from J, the gap between germline ends came to 15 bases. Germline CDR1 MDHEN, CDR2 SYDVKM. CDR3 residues: CASNPGQTNNSPLHF. The CDR3 bases are TGTGCCAGCAACCCAGGACAGACAAATAATTCACCCCTCCACTTT.

This chain connects TRBV11-1 to TRBJ2-1, with 8 bases matching TRBD2. J lost 1 base, V lost 1 base, and 3 bases had no gene match. This CDR3 spans 16 amino acids. Germline CDR1 SGHAT, CDR2 FQDESV (reference sequence). CDR3 amino acids: CASSLVSGGSYNEQFF. The CDR3 region has the DNA TGTGCCAGCAGCTTAGTAAGCGGGGGTTCCTACAATGAGCAGTTCTTC.

Written as DNA, the CDR3 is TGCAGCGTTTCTAGCGGGGGGGCAGATACGCAGTATTTT. Amino acid sequence: CSVSSGGADTQYF. The V gene is TRBV29-1, the J gene TRBJ2-3; 12 bases are a match to TRBD2. CDR1 and CDR2 from the germline V gene are SQVTM and ANQGSEA. After removal of 5 bases from V and 4 bases from J, the junction contained 1 base not matched to a gene. The CDR3 has 13 residues.

The chain uses TRBV9 and TRBJ2-1; perhaps TRBD1 as D (6 bases). Germline values: CDR1 SGDLS, CDR2 YYNGEE. This CDR3 spans 14 amino acids. V was trimmed by 0 bases and J by 12 bases, leaving 16 bases between them. The CDR3 DNA is TGTGCCAGCAGCGTAGATACCGGAGGACAGTGGCAGTTCTTC. Translating it yields CASSVDTGGQWQFF. Full variable domain (missing parts from reference TRBV9 and TRBJ2-1): DSGVTQTPKHLITATGQRVTLRCSPRSGDLSVYWYQQSLDQGLQFLIQYYNGEERAKGNILERFSAQQFPDLHSELNLSSLELGDSALYFCASSVDTGGQWQFFGPGTRLTVL.

This chain connects TRBV30 to TRBJ1-6; D is possibly TRBD1 (5 bases). V was shortened by 0 bases and J by 10 bases, with 13 bases between the two germline ends. This CDR3 comprises 14 residues. The V gene's germline CDR1 is GTSNPN and CDR2 SVGIG (reference sequence). CDR3 sequence reads: CAWSVGQGSSPLHF. CDR3 coding DNA: TGTGCCTGGAGTGTGGGCCAGGGTAGCTCACCCCTCCACTTT.

The chain uses TRBV5-5 and TRBJ2-3; 9 bases are shared with TRBD2. The CDR3 covers 14 residues. Germline-derived CDR1 and CDR2 are SGHKS and YYEKEE (reference sequence). Losses at the gene ends were 10 bases for V and 6 bases for J; bases not matched to a gene: 12. The CDR3 region is CAAGGGGAADTQYF. Written as DNA, the CDR3 is TGTGCCGCCGGGGGCGGGGGGGCCGCGGATACGCAGTATTTT. The entire variable domain, with the rest obtained from reference TRBV5-5 and TRBJ2-3, is as follows: DAGVTQSPTHLIKTRGQQVTLRCSPISGHKSVSWYQQVLGQGPQFIFQYYEKEERGRGNFPDRFSARQFPNYSSELNVNALLLGDSALYLCAAGGGGAADTQYFGPGTRLTVL.

The rearrangement uses TRBV5-1 and TRBJ2-3, with 8 bases fitting TRBD2. The V segment lost 2 bases and the J segment 2 bases; nucleotides outside the gene matches: 4. The CDR3 is 15 residues long. From germline, CDR1 is SGHRS and CDR2 YFSETQ. Here the CDR3 DNA reads TGCGCCAGCAGCTTTACTAGCGGTTTCACAGATACGCAGTATTTT. It yields the protein CASSFTSGFTDTQYF.

The rearrangement joins TRBV11-3 to TRBJ1-1; D call uncertain. The V gene lost 1 base and the J gene lost 1 base, with 7 bases spanning the gap. Germline assignment: CDR1 SGHNT and CDR2 YENEEA. This CDR3 comprises 14 residues. CDR3 nucleotides: TGTGCCAGCAGCTTAGTCCGTAGGAACACTGAAGCTTTCTTT. This codes for CASSLVRRNTEAFF.

The chain employs TRBV28 and TRBJ2-3; D is possibly TRBD1 (6 bases). The CDR3 extends over 18 amino acids. CDR1 is MDHEN and CDR2 is SYDVKM in the germline V gene. Trimming shortened V by 6 bases and J by 3 bases, and 25 bases separated the two germline ends. In DNA form, the CDR3 reads TGTGCCAGCAGGGAGTCGGTGACCCAGGGGTCACGGACAGATACGCAGTATTTT. Encoded protein: CASRESVTQGSRTDTQYF.

CDR3 sequence: CATARQGTLSYNEQFF. As DNA, the CDR3 is TGTGCCACCGCCAGACAGGGGACCCTCTCCTACAATGAGCAGTTCTTC. This chain joins TRBV24-1 and TRBJ2-1; the match to TRBD1 covers 8 bases. This CDR3 has 16 residues. The germline gives CDR1 KGHDR, CDR2 SFDVKD. The V and J ends lost 9 bases and 0 bases, in that order; junction bases with no gene match: 9.

This clone has more than one count but fewer than ten. The J gene is TRBJ1-2, the V gene TRBV28; a weak D match, TRBD1 (5 bases). V was shortened by 8 bases and J by 3 bases, with 13 bases between the two germline ends. CDR1 and CDR2 (germline): MDHEN, SYDVKM. This CDR3 spans 13 amino acids. Here the CDR3 reads CASRQGGDYGYTF. CDR3 nucleotides: TGTGCCAGCCGCCAGGGAGGTGACTATGGCTACACCTTC.

The chain recombines TRBV27 with TRBJ1-2; 7 bases are shared with TRBD1. This CDR3 has 14 amino acids. V lost 2 bases to trimming and J lost 4 bases; unmatched junction nucleotides: 4. Germline lookup yields CDR1 MNHEY and CDR2 SMNVEV (reference sequence). For the CDR3, the DNA is TGTGCCAGCAGTTTAGTAGGGACAGCCTATGGCTACACCTTC. Translated, it gives CASSLVGTAYGYTF.

The genes are TRBV5-4 and TRBJ2-5; unclear D gene. V was cut by 6 bases and J by 5 bases, with 17 bases left in between. The CDR3 totals 14 residues. Germline assignment: CDR1 SGHNT and CDR2 YYREEE (reference sequence). The CDR3 coding sequence is TGTGCCAGCAACCCGGGTGGTTTTCGGGAGACCCAGTACTTC. Its translation is CASNPGGFRETQYF.

V gene TRBV9 combines with J gene TRBJ2-7, with TRBD1 identical over 10 bases. From germline, CDR1 is SGDLS and CDR2 YYNGEE. The CDR3 covers 15 residues. V dropped 2 bases and J dropped 3; count of bases not matched to a gene: 5. CDR3 residues: CASSVGTGEYYEQYF. The CDR3, as DNA: TGTGCCAGCAGCGTCGGGACAGGGGAATACTACGAGCAGTACTTC.

Concerning this clone: The sample contains more than one DNA sequence encoding this CDR3. The rearrangement uses TRBV5-1 and TRBJ2-3, with D possibly being TRBD2 (6 bases). The CDR3 runs to 16 residues. CDR1 SGHRS and CDR2 YFSETQ come from the germline V gene. Trimming stripped 0 bases from V and 4 bases from J, with 15 bases between. The CDR3 here is CASSLGGTHGADTQYF. The CDR3 nucleotides are TGCGCCAGCAGCTTGGGAGGGACTCACGGGGCAGATACGCAGTATTTT.

The chain recombines TRBV4-1 with TRBJ2-7; the D gene is possibly TRBD1 (5 bases). The germline CDR1 and CDR2 sequences are MGHRA and YSYEKL. V was cut by 2 bases and J by 3 bases, with 8 bases left in between. The CDR3 runs 13 residues. CDR3 sequence (DNA): TGCGCCAGCAGCCAAACTACAGGCTACGAGCAGTACTTC. It is translated as CASSQTTGYEQYF.

The chain joins TRBV4-1 to TRBJ2-5, with 10 bases aligning to TRBD2. Looked up from germline, CDR1 is MGHRA and CDR2 is YSYEKL. V shed 1 base, J shed 4 bases, and the junction held 15 bases outside the gene matches. This CDR3 is 19 amino acids long. The CDR3 bases are TGCGCCAGCAGCCAAGTTGCCGGGACTAGCGCAAATCGGCTAGAGACCCAGTACTTC. Translated, it gives CASSQVAGTSANRLETQYF.

The chain employs TRBV12-3 or TRBV12-4 and TRBJ1-5; D unclear. The CDR3 has 13 amino acids. The V and J ends lost 1 base and 7 bases respectively, with 8 bases between them. The CDR3 sequence is CASSLVAGQPQHF. In DNA, the CDR3 is TGTGCCAGCAGTTTAGTGGCGGGACAGCCCCAGCATTTT.

The chain has TRBV9 and TRBJ2-4, with 9 bases fitting TRBD1. CDR1 is SGDLS, CDR2 YYNGEE, per germline. The junction had 7 bases not matched to a gene; V was cut back by 3 bases and J by 0 bases. The CDR3 runs to 17 residues. The DNA of the CDR3 is TGTGCCAGCAGCGCGAGACAGGGGGGGCTAGCCAAAAACATTCAGTACTTC. Protein: CASSARQGGLAKNIQYF.

The V and J genes are TRBV4-1 and TRBJ1-2; 10 nucleotides agree with TRBD1. Germline assignment: CDR1 MGHRA and CDR2 YSYEKL. CDR3 size: 18 residues. V trimming: 0 bases; J trimming: 4 bases; junction bases outside the gene matches: 11. CDR3 coding DNA: TGCGCCAGCAGCCAAGAAGCCTCGACAGGGGGCTCAACCTATGGCTACACCTTC. Its translation: CASSQEASTGGSTYGYTF.

This clone was detected once. The chain uses TRBV27 and TRBJ2-1; TRBD1 matches 8 bases. Germline CDR1 and CDR2: MNHEY and SMNVEV (reference sequence). The CDR3 is 13 amino acids. V shed 3 bases and J 6 bases; nucleotides not matched to a gene: 1. CDR3 sequence reads: CASSFTGGNEQFF. CDR3 DNA sequence: TGTGCCAGCAGTTTTACAGGGGGCAATGAGCAGTTCTTC.

The CDR3 here is CASSSPGTSFPYEQYF. Written as DNA, the CDR3 is TGTGCCAGTAGCTCCCCTGGGACTAGTTTTCCCTACGAGCAGTACTTC. The chain recombines TRBV19 with TRBJ2-7; 8 nucleotides align to TRBD2. The V and J ends lost 6 bases and 2 bases, in that order; junction bases with no gene match: 12. The germline CDR1 and CDR2 sequences are LNHDA and SQIVND (reference sequence). This CDR3 spans 16 amino acids.

The V call is TRBV12-5, the J call TRBJ2-3; 12 bases line up with TRBD2. This CDR3 spans 20 amino acids. V trimming: 2 bases; J trimming: 2 bases; junction bases outside the gene matches: 14. The V gene's germline CDR1 is LGHNT and CDR2 FRNRAP. This CDR3 reads CASGLPTSGGLGGTTDTQYF. The CDR3 DNA reads as TGTGCTAGTGGTTTGCCGACTAGCGGGGGCCTTGGTGGGACCACAGATACGCAGTATTTT.

V gene TRBV4-3 combines with J gene TRBJ2-4; TRBD2 agrees at 9 bases. The CDR3 covers 17 residues. J was trimmed by 3 bases and V by 2 bases; bases with no gene match: 8. CDR1 is LGHNA, CDR2 YSLEER, per germline. The DNA for the CDR3 is TGCGCCAGCAGCCAAATGGCGGGGGGGCCGGTCAAAAACATTCAGTACTTC. Protein: CASSQMAGGPVKNIQYF.

This sequence joins TRBV5-4 and TRBJ2-1; the match to TRBD2 covers 8 bases. CDR3 length equals 17 residues. The germline V gene has CDR1 SGHNT and CDR2 YYREEE (reference sequence). The trim removed 0 bases at V and 5 bases at J, leaving 10 bases unmatched. This chain's CDR3 is CASSLAGGLFSHNEQFF. CDR3 DNA: TGTGCCAGCAGCTTGGCGGGGGGGCTATTTTCGCACAATGAGCAGTTCTTC.

This chain links TRBV27 with TRBJ2-2; the match to TRBD2 covers 13 bases. The V gene's germline CDR1 is MNHEY and CDR2 SMNVEV (reference sequence). The V segment lost 2 bases and the J segment 4 bases; nucleotides outside the gene matches: 7. The CDR3 consists of 18 residues. The chain's CDR3 is CASSLTPTSGGLTGELFF. The CDR3 coding sequence is TGTGCCAGCAGTTTAACCCCGACTAGCGGGGGGCTCACCGGGGAGCTGTTTTTT.

The gene calls are TRBV5-4 and TRBJ2-1, with TRBD2 matching over 7 bases. V shed 0 bases, J shed 3 bases, and the junction held 3 bases outside the gene matches. In germline, CDR1 is SGHNT, CDR2 YYREEE (reference sequence). The CDR3 spans 15 residues. The DNA of the CDR3 is TGTGCCAGCAGCTTGGAGTTAGCGGGCTACAATGAGCAGTTCTTC. Its protein product is CASSLELAGYNEQFF.